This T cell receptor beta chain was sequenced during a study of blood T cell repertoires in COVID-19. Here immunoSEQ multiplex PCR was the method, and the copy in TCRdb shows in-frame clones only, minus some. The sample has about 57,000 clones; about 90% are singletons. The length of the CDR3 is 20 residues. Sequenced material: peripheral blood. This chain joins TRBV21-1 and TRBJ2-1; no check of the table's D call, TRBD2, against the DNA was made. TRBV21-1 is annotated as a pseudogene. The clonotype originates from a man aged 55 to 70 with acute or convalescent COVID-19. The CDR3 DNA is TGTGCCAGCAGCAAATTGCCGGCACTAGCGGAGGGTAGCTCCTACAATGAGCAGTTCTTC. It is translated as CASSKLPALAEGSSYNEQFF.